This T cell receptor (beta chain) was obtained from a study of PD-1 blockade in classical Hodgkin lymphoma. Sequencing used immunoSEQ multiplex PCR; TCRdb keeps in-frame clones, though not all of them. The data show thousands of clones, around 77% seen once. Study observations and caveats: Newly diagnosed patients were reported to exhibit reduced baseline TCR diversity relative to healthy donors.

With 1 base removed from V and 2 bases from J, the gap between germline ends came to 9 bases. The germline CDR1 and CDR2 sequences are SEHNR and FQNEAQ (reference sequence). This CDR3 region has 15 residues. This clone has just a few counts. What it binds is unknown. All the patients suffered relapse after autologous stem cell transplantation, and brentuximab vedotin exposure differed. It was by magnetic negative selection that CD4+ T cells were purified from thawed PBMCs. Classification of best responses gave complete response, partial response or progressive disease. The starting material was CD4+ T cells from blood, obtained at baseline. The gene calls are TRBV7-9 and TRBJ1-3, with D unresolved. This TCR was sampled from a human donor with classical Hodgkin lymphoma. The CDR3 here is CASSLVTGTGNTIYF. The CDR3 DNA is TGTGCCAGCAGCTTAGTAACCGGGACTGGAAACACCATATATTTT.